This T cell receptor beta chain comes out of a study of blood T cell repertoires in COVID-19. Study context: Collection of acute and convalescent COVID-19 samples took place in the United States, Italy and Spain. Nucleic acid was either cDNA or gDNA, and it came from T cells, B-cell-depleted T cells, or PBMCs.

This clone has just one count. The sample contains more than one DNA sequence encoding this CDR3. In the study's own analysis: Estimation of nucleated cell counts relied on the amplification of reference gene primers. Measured with immunoSEQ multiplex PCR; TCRdb has only the in-frame clones, and not every one. V and J calls and clone size follow that table, whereas D and trimming were derived from the DNA. The profile shows around 300,000 clones, roughly 84% of them singletons. V shed 5 bases and J shed 2 bases, with 5 bases lying between them. Germline lookup yields CDR1 LNHDA and CDR2 SQIVND (reference sequence). The CDR3 spans 12 residues.

Sequencing input: peripheral blood. This clonotype was sampled from a man aged 45-65 years with active or convalescent COVID-19. The chain has TRBV19 and TRBJ2-3; D gene ambiguous. CDR3 in amino acids: CASSPSTDTQYF. The CDR3 DNA is TGTGCCAGTAGTCCTTCCACAGATACGCAGTATTTT.